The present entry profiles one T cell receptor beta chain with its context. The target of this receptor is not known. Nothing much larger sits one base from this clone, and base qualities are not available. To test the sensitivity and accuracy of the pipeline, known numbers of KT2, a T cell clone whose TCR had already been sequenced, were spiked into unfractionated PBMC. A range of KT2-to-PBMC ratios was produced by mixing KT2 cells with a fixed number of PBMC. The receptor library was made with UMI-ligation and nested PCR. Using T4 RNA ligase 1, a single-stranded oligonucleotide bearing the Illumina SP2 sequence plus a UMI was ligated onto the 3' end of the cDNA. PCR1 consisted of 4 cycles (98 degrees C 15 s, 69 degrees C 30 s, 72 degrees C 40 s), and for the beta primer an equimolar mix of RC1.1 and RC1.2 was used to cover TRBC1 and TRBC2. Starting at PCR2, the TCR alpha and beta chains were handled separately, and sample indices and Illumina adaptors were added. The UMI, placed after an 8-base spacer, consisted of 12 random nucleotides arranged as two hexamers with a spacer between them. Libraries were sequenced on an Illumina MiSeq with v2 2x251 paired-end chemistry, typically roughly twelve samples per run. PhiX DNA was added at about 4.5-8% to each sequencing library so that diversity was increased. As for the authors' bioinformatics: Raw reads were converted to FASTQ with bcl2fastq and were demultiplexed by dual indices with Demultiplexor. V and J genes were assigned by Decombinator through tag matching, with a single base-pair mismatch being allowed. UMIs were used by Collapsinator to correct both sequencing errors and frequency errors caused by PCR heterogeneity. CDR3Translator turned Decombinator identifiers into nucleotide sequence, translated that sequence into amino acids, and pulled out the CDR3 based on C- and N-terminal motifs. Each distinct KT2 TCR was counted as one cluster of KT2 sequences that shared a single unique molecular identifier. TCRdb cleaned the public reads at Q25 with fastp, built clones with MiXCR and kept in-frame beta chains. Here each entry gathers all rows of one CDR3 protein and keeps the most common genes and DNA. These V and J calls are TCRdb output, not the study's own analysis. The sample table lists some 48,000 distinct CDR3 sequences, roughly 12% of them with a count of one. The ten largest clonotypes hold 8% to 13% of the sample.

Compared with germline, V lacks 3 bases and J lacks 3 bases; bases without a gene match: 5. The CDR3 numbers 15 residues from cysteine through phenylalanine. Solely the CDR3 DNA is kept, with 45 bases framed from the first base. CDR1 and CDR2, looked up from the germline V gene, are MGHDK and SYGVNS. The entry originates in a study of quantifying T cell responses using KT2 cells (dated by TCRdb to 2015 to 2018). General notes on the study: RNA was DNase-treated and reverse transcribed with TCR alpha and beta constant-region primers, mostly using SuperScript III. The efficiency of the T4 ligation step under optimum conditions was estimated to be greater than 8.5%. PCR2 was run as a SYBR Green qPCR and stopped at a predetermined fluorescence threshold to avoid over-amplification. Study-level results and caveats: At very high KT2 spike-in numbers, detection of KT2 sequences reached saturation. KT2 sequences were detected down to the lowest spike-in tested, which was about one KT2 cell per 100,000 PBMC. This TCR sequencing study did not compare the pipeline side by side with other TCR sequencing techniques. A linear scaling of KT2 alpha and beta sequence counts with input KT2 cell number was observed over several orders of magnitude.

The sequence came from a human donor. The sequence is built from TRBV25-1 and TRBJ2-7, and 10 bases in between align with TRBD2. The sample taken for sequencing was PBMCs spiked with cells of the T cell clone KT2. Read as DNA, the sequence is TGTGCCAGCAGTGAGGGGACTAGCGACTACTACGAGCAGTACTTC. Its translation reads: CASSEGTSDYYEQYF.